The 23 T cell receptor beta chains presented below share a single source sample, sequenced in a study of beta chain features in type 1 diabetes. Study-level results: Significant though moderate, a shortening of TCRB CDR3s appeared in all four CD4+ subsets of Type 1 diabetes patients.

The sequenced template was cDNA made from the entire isolated RNA. Sequenced by immunoSEQ multiplex PCR; TCRdb stores in-frame clones only, minus some. The top ten clones hold roughly 0.022% of a sample with nearly 700,000 clones, about an eighth of them seen once. For these receptors, no antigen is known. Sample: naive CD4+ T cells from blood. These TCRs come from a man between 18 and 29 years old with type 1 diabetes.

The chain links TRBV7-2 to TRBJ2-1, with 7 bases that match TRBD2. From germline, CDR1 is SGHTA and CDR2 FQGNSA. CDR3 length equals 14 residues. V was pared by 2 bases and J by 8 bases, with 6 bases of the junction left unmatched. The CDR3 spells CASSLREGADEQFF. In nucleotides, the CDR3 is TGTGCCAGCAGCTTAAGGGAGGGAGCCGATGAGCAGTTCTTC.

This clone showed up just a few times. The chain employs TRBV6-5 and TRBJ2-4; tentatively, D is TRBD2 (6 bases). The CDR3 loop spans 13 amino acids. The V end lost 8 bases, the J end lost 2 bases, and 10 bases lay between the germline ends. Germline V gene lookup returns CDR1 MNHEY and CDR2 SVGAGI. CDR3 in amino acids: CASRGTTKNIQYF. CDR3 in DNA: TGTGCCAGCCGGGGGACGACCAAAAACATTCAGTACTTC.

This clone was seen only a few times. V usage is TRBV7-2 and J usage is TRBJ1-2, with D uncertain. Germline V gives CDR1 SGHTA, CDR2 FQGNSA. The CDR3 is made up of 13 amino acids. Trimming removed 0 bases from V and 4 bases from J, with 6 bases in between. The CDR3 DNA is TGTGCCAGCAGCTTAGCGGCTCTCTATGGCTACACCTTC. It translates to CASSLAALYGYTF.

The rearrangement joins TRBV25-1 to TRBJ1-2; 7 positions match TRBD1. The CDR3 is made up of 12 amino acids. Looked up from germline, CDR1 is MGHDK and CDR2 is SYGVNS. V was pared by 7 bases and J by 4 bases, with 3 bases of the junction left unmatched. The CDR3 sequence is CASKGASYGYTF. The DNA for the CDR3 is TGTGCCAGCAAGGGGGCTAGCTATGGCTACACCTTC.

This clone has more than one count but fewer than ten. The chain links TRBV30 to TRBJ2-3; D possibly uses TRBD1 or TRBD2 (6 bases each). CDR1 is GTSNPN and CDR2 is SVGIG in the germline V gene (reference sequence). Trimming removed 2 bases from V and 8 bases from J, with 11 bases in between. This CDR3 region has 12 residues. The CDR3: CAWSSGGGTQYF. The CDR3 DNA reads as TGTGCCTGGAGTTCTGGAGGGGGTACGCAGTATTTT.

CDR3 sequence: CASSTGGAYEKLFF. CDR3 DNA sequence: TGTGCCAGCAGTACAGGGGGCGCGTATGAAAAACTGTTTTTT. The J gene is TRBJ1-4, the V gene TRBV28; 9 bases are a match to TRBD1. The CDR3 has 14 residues. Germline CDR1 and CDR2: MDHEN and SYDVKM. With 5 bases clipped from V and 6 bases from J, the junction kept 4 bases outside the gene matches.

This clone was observed a few times. The chain couples TRBV29-1 to TRBJ1-2; 8 bases agree with TRBD1. Per the germline V gene, CDR1 is SQVTM and CDR2 is ANQGSEA. Unmatched junction bases numbered 9, after V lost 8 bases and J lost 4 bases. There are 13 residues in the CDR3. The CDR3 here is CSIGQGATYGYTF. CDR3 sequence (DNA): TGCAGCATAGGACAGGGAGCCACCTATGGCTACACCTTC.

As regards this clone: Distinct nucleotide sequences in the sample also encode this CDR3. The chain carries TRBV18 and TRBJ1-1, with D tentatively TRBD1 (6 bases). This CDR3 contains 14 residues. CDR1 is KGHSH, CDR2 LQKENI, per germline. The germline V and J ends were trimmed by 3 bases and 1 base, with 9 bases remaining between them. This CDR3 reads CASSPRQENTEAFF. The CDR3 nucleotides read TGTGCCAGCTCACCGAGACAGGAGAACACTGAAGCTTTCTTT.

There are a few counts of this clone. The chain combines TRBV6-1 with TRBJ2-7; D gene unclear. Trimming removed 6 bases at V and 2 bases at J, with 11 bases between. Germline values: CDR1 MNHNS, CDR2 SASEGT. This CDR3 comprises 13 residues. CDR3 sequence: CASRPTATYEQYF. The CDR3 nucleotides are TGTGCCAGCAGACCCACAGCAACCTACGAGCAGTACTTC.

This clone appeared a few times. The chain joins TRBV6-5 to TRBJ1-2; D remains unclear. CDR1 MNHEY and CDR2 SVGAGI come from the germline V gene. V lost 0 bases, J lost 8 bases, and 10 bases lay in between. This CDR3 has 13 amino acids. The CDR3, as DNA: TGTGCCAGCAGTTACTCGAGACTGGACGGCTACACCTTC. It is translated as CASSYSRLDGYTF.

Note on this clone: One end of the junction is discordant with germline, which a read error may explain. V usage is TRBV7-9 and J usage is TRBJ1-1; D gene uncertain. This CDR3 is built from 14 residues. Germline V gene lookup returns CDR1 SEHNR and CDR2 FQNEAQ (reference sequence). The CDR3 DNA follows: TGTGCCAGCAACTTAGTGGAATCGAACACTGAAGCTTTCTTT. Translated, it gives CASNLVESNTEAFF.

The sample holds a few counts of this clone. This sample includes further DNA sequences coding for the same CDR3. This chain connects TRBV2 to TRBJ2-3; D unclear. Germline-derived CDR1 and CDR2 are SNHLY and FYNNEI. With 5 bases removed from V and 2 bases from J, the gap between germline ends came to 5 bases. The CDR3 loop spans 12 amino acids. The CDR3 DNA follows: TGTGCCAGCAGTCCCAACACAGATACGCAGTATTTT. It codes for CASSPNTDTQYF.

This clone was counted a few times. J is TRBJ1-5 and V is TRBV19; 7 bases fit TRBD1. The CDR3 runs 16 residues. Per germline, CDR1 LNHDA and CDR2 SQIVND (reference sequence). V lost 4 bases, J lost 4 bases, and 10 bases stayed unmatched. CDR3 region: CASSRQGEGNNQPQHF. The CDR3 coding sequence is TGTGCCAGTAGTAGACAGGGTGAGGGTAATAATCAGCCCCAGCATTTT. Complete variable domain (other parts from reference TRBV19 and TRBJ1-5): DGGITQSPKYLFRKEGQNVTLSCEQNLNHDAMYWYRQDPGQGLRLIYYSQIVNDFQKGDIAEGYSVSREKKESFPLTVTSAQKNPTAFYLCASSRQGEGNNQPQHFGDGTRLSIL.

Here the CDR3 reads CASQTESNQPQHF. The DNA of the CDR3 is TGTGCCAGCCAGACAGAGAGCAATCAGCCCCAGCATTTT. The gene calls are TRBV2 and TRBJ1-5, with a weak D call TRBD1 (5 bases). V lost 8 bases and J lost 1, with 9 bases in between. This CDR3 comprises 13 residues. The germline CDR1 and CDR2 sequences are SNHLY and FYNNEI.

This clone was detected a few times. The chain links TRBV2 to TRBJ2-5, with D possibly being TRBD2 (6 bases). Per the germline V gene, CDR1 is SNHLY and CDR2 is FYNNEI. This CDR3 spans 14 amino acids. With 2 bases removed from V and 7 bases from J, the gap between germline ends came to 14 bases. CDR3 coding DNA: TGTGCCAGCAGTGAAAGGGACTGGGGCGGGACCCAGTACTTC. As protein: CASSERDWGGTQYF.

The chain links TRBV18 to TRBJ2-1; the D is unclear. This CDR3 is built from 14 residues. V was pared by 2 bases and J by 9 bases, with 14 bases between. CDR1 is KGHSH and CDR2 is LQKENI in the germline V gene. The CDR3 is CASSPRAEYSEQFF. In DNA form, the CDR3 reads TGTGCCAGCTCACCAAGGGCCGAATACTCTGAGCAGTTCTTC.

The genes are TRBV20-1 and TRBJ1-2, with no clear D. Between the trimmed V and J ends, which lost 6 bases and 7 bases, there was a span of 9 bases. The germline V gene encodes CDR1 DFQATT and CDR2 SNEGSKA (reference sequence). The length of the CDR3 is 10 residues. CDR3 residues: CSAPASGYTF. In DNA form, the CDR3 reads TGCAGTGCACCAGCCAGTGGCTACACCTTC.

Only a few counts were recorded for this clone. The chain is built from TRBV14 and TRBJ2-3, with D unclear. This CDR3 is built from 14 residues. The germline V and J ends were trimmed by 1 base and 2 bases, with 7 bases remaining between them. CDR1 and CDR2 (germline): SGHDN, FVKESK. The CDR3 reads CASSQGVHTDTQYF. Here the CDR3 DNA reads TGTGCCAGCAGCCAAGGGGTCCACACAGATACGCAGTATTTT.

This clone was seen a few times. The chain joins TRBV29-1 to TRBJ2-1, with 7 bases fitting TRBD2. The CDR3 is 14 amino acids. The junction had 6 bases not matched to a gene; V was cut back by 6 bases and J by 1 base. From germline, CDR1 is SQVTM and CDR2 ANQGSEA. CDR3 residues: CSVMRGFSYNEQFF. The CDR3 nucleotides are TGCAGCGTCATGCGGGGGTTTTCCTACAATGAGCAGTTCTTC.

This chain uses TRBV5-1 with TRBJ2-3; D not resolved. CDR3 length equals 15 residues. Between the trimmed V and J ends, which lost 5 bases and 5 bases, there was a span of 18 bases. Germline CDR1 is SGHRS and CDR2 is YFSETQ. As DNA, the CDR3 is TGCGCCAGCAGTCGGAAAGAGAGAAGTGGAGATACGCAGTATTTT. Its translation is CASSRKERSGDTQYF.

This chain connects TRBV6-5 to TRBJ1-5; D may be TRBD1 (5 bases). The germline CDR1 and CDR2 sequences are MNHEY and SVGAGI. V was shortened by 4 bases and J by 4 bases, with 11 bases between the two germline ends. The CDR3 consists of 14 residues. As DNA, the CDR3 is TGTGCCAGCAGTTTGGCAGGGCGAAATCAGCCCCAGCATTTT. Amino acid sequence: CASSLAGRNQPQHF.

This clone was seen more than once but under ten times. The rearrangement uses TRBV6-5 and TRBJ1-2; 11 nucleotides line up with TRBD1. The J segment lost 5 bases and the V segment lost 5 bases, leaving 7 bases of the junction unmatched. Germline lookup yields CDR1 MNHEY and CDR2 SVGAGI. This CDR3 contains 15 residues. The CDR3 DNA sequence: TGTGCCAGCAGTACTGCCGGGACAGGGGGATATGGCTACACCTTC. Residues: CASSTAGTGGYGYTF.

This clone was seen just once. Other DNA sequences within the sample encode an identical CDR3. The V and J genes are TRBV6-5 and TRBJ1-5; 7 bases fit TRBD1. CDR3 length equals 15 residues. CDR1 is MNHEY, CDR2 SVGAGI, per germline. Germline trimming cut 6 bases from V and 0 bases from J; bases unmatched to any gene: 5. CDR3 residues: CASSRQGYSNQPQHF. The CDR3, as DNA: TGTGCCAGCAGCCGACAGGGCTATAGCAATCAGCCCCAGCATTTT.